The rows below give T cell receptor beta chains drawn from one sample of a study of shared clonotypes between healthy human individuals. Repertoires were generated with immunoSEQ multiplex PCR, while TCRdb's copy carries only in-frame clones and drops some. The sample lists roughly 2.6 million clones; roughly 92% were seen once. Sequencing input: naive CD4+ T cells sorted from blood. These receptors came from a man between 18 and 35 years old in good health. CDR3s include the opening cysteine and the closing phenylalanine or tryptophan. The D gene is left open where the match is weak. Only some rows state a clone size, as once, few, many or a class for expanded clones.

size,D,J,V,CDR3,DNA
NA,NA,TRBJ1-1,TRBV9,CASSARTDMNTEAFF,TGTGCCAGCAGCGCACGGACGGACATGAACACTGAAGCTTTCTTT
NA,TRBD2,TRBJ2-1,TRBV27,CASSQTSGDLLSSYNEQFF,TGTGCCAGCAGTCAGACTAGCGGGGATCTCTTAAGCTCCTACAATGAGCAGTTCTTC
NA,NA,TRBJ2-7,TRBV11-2,CASSTDYEQYF,TGTGCCAGCAGCACAGACTACGAGCAGTACTTC
NA,NA,TRBJ2-2,TRBV11-2,CASSLANSGTGELFF,TGTGCCAGCAGCTTAGCCAACTCTGGGACCGGGGAGCTGTTTTTT
NA,NA,TRBJ1-2,TRBV30,CAWFWGAGKGYTF,TGTGCCTGGTTCTGGGGCGCGGGTAAAGGCTACACCTTC
once,NA,TRBJ1-3,TRBV5-1,CASSGDPGNTIYF,TGCGCCAGCAGCGGGGATCCTGGAAACACCATATATTTT
few,NA,TRBJ1-6,TRBV6-5,CASSYLSSRHSPLHF,TGTGCCAGCAGTTACCTCTCTTCGCGACATTCACCCCTCCACTTT
NA,NA,TRBJ2-5,TRBV9,CASSADSQETQYF,TGTGCCAGCAGCGCCGACAGCCAAGAGACCCAGTACTTC
NA,NA,TRBJ1-2,TRBV7-2,CASRREGYYGYTF,TGTGCCAGCAGGCGAGAGGGGTACTATGGCTACACCTTC
NA,TRBD1,TRBJ2-7,TRBV5-1,CASSSGDRGEQYF,TGCGCCAGCAGCTCGGGGGACAGGGGCGAGCAGTACTTC
NA,TRBD1,TRBJ1-4,TRBV5-6,CASSGGQGTNEKLFF,TGTGCCAGCAGCGGCGGACAGGGAACTAATGAAAAACTGTTTTTT
NA,TRBD2,TRBJ2-2,TRBV6-6,CASRSGTSAGGELFF,TGTGCCAGCAGATCCGGGACTAGCGCCGGCGGGGAGCTGTTTTTT
NA,NA,TRBJ1-5,TRBV4-1,CASSQDSGFWELQPQHF,TGCGCCAGCAGCCAAGACTCCGGGTTTTGGGAATTACAGCCCCAGCATTTT
NA,TRBD1,TRBJ2-7,TRBV4-1,CASSQADRGQDEQYF,TGCGCCAGCAGCCAAGCCGACAGGGGGCAGGACGAGCAGTACTTC
once,TRBD1,TRBJ2-1,TRBV6-1,CAEGKGQPYNEQFF,TGTGCCGAAGGTAAGGGACAGCCCTACAATGAGCAGTTCTTC
once,TRBD1,TRBJ1-4,TRBV5-4,CASSADRGGGEKLFF,TGTGCCAGCAGCGCGGACAGGGGGGGAGGTGAAAAACTGTTTTTT
NA,TRBD1,TRBJ2-5,TRBV29-1,CSVLPGQKAEETQYF,TGCAGCGTGCTACCGGGACAGAAAGCCGAAGAGACCCAGTACTTC